Presented here are 20 T cell receptor beta chains from one specimen sequenced in a study of cytomegalovirus exposure and HLA in healthy donors listed by TCRdb under 2017. Receptor libraries were prepared by the immunoSEQ multiplex PCR assay. For the multiplex PCR, a mixture combining 60 forward primers for TCR Vbeta segments and 13 reverse primers for TCR Jbeta segments was used. Here the immuneACCESS table is served through TCRdb, limited to in-frame sequences with V and J called. Missing clones are a known gap in these copies; in checked studies unresolved V genes cover under half, and the rest lacks a known reason. This sample has under 200,000 clones in its table, and over 60% of those were observed once. Around 5.7% of the sample goes to the ten largest clones. Sample: PBMCs. The receptors come from a middle-aged man in good health and CMV-seronegative.

The rearrangement uses TRBV5-6 and TRBJ2-7; possible D gene TRBD1, 6 bases. V was shortened by 5 bases and J by 0 bases, with 12 bases between the two germline ends. Germline-derived CDR1 and CDR2 are SGHDT and YYEEEE. The CDR3 has 14 residues. The CDR3 protein is CASSKTGGSYEQYF. CDR3 coding DNA: TGTGCCAGCAGTAAGACAGGAGGCTCCTACGAGCAGTACTTC. Drawing the rest from reference TRBV5-6 and TRBJ2-7, the complete variable domain is DAGVTQSPTHLIKTRGQQVTLRCSPKSGHDTVSWYQQALGQGPQFIFQYYEEEERQRGNFPDRFSGHQFPNYSSELNVNALLLGDSALYLCASSKTGGSYEQYFGPGTRLTVT.

This clone was seen a handful of times. The gene calls are TRBV9 and TRBJ2-7; D unresolved. This CDR3 is built from 15 residues. Trimming took 4 bases from V and 5 from J, leaving 19 bases between them. Germline lookup yields CDR1 SGDLS and CDR2 YYNGEE. DNA for the CDR3: TGTGCCAGCAGCCCGCACGCAGTCCGTATCGACGAGCAGTACTTC. Translated: CASSPHAVRIDEQYF.

V is TRBV7-9 and J is TRBJ1-2; D not certain. V gave up 1 base and J gave up 2 bases, with 11 bases separating them. Germline loops: CDR1 SEHNR, CDR2 FQNEAQ (reference sequence). The CDR3 consists of 15 residues. The CDR3 loop is CASSLVEGGNYGYTF. Written as DNA, the CDR3 is TGTGCCAGCAGCTTAGTGGAGGGAGGCAACTATGGCTACACCTTC.

CDR3 protein: CASSPSGVIETQYF. In DNA, the CDR3 is TGTGCCAGCAGCCCCTCCGGGGTGATCGAGACCCAGTACTTC. This sequence joins TRBV7-9 and TRBJ2-5, with D maybe TRBD2 (5 bases). V was clipped by 5 bases and J by 5 bases, with 15 bases between them. The germline gives CDR1 SEHNR, CDR2 FQNEAQ (reference sequence). The length of the CDR3 is 14 residues.

The chain employs TRBV7-2 and TRBJ2-4; the match to TRBD1 covers 7 bases. The ends lost 0 bases at V and 3 bases at J; junction bases unmatched: 5. The germline V gene encodes CDR1 SGHTA and CDR2 FQGNSA. The CDR3 has 16 amino acids. The DNA for the CDR3 is TGTGCCAGCAGCTTAGCAGGGGGCGCGTTCAAAAACATTCAGTACTTC. This gives the protein CASSLAGGAFKNIQYF.

The CDR3 is CASGSARQDNQPQHF. Here the CDR3 DNA reads TGTGCTAGTGGTTCGGCGCGACAGGACAATCAGCCCCAGCATTTT. The V call is TRBV12-5, the J call TRBJ1-5; TRBD1 is a possible D gene (6 bases). CDR1 is LGHNT, CDR2 FRNRAP, per germline. The V end lost 4 bases, the J end lost 3 bases, and 13 bases lay between the germline ends. The CDR3 is 15 residues long.

CDR3 in DNA: TGTGCCAGCAGCTCGCGGGGGGCCCAAGAGACCCAGTACTTC. As protein: CASSSRGAQETQYF. This chain links TRBV5-4 with TRBJ2-5, with TRBD2 matching over 8 bases. V was pared by 3 bases and J by 1 base, with 2 bases of the junction left unmatched. Germline CDR1 and CDR2: SGHNT and YYREEE (reference sequence). The CDR3 runs 14 residues.

This clone is a singleton in its sample. J is TRBJ2-1 and V is TRBV6-6, with TRBD2 matching 10 bases. Looked up from germline, CDR1 is MNHNY and CDR2 is SVGAGI (reference sequence). Trimming at V came to 7 bases and at J to 9 bases, leaving 9 bases not matched to a gene. The CDR3 runs to 14 residues. CDR3 residues: CASTVTSGMGEQFF. The CDR3, as DNA: TGTGCCAGCACGGTAACTAGCGGGATGGGTGAGCAGTTCTTC.

The V call is TRBV4-3, the J call TRBJ2-2, with 9 bases aligning to TRBD2. Trimming removed 0 bases from V and 6 bases from J; junction bases left unmatched: 8. Germline values: CDR1 LGHNA, CDR2 YSLEER. This CDR3 contains 17 residues. The DNA for the CDR3 is TGCGCCAGCAGCCAAGAGGTCAGCGGGGGGCGGGCCGGGGAGCTGTTTTTT. It translates to CASSQEVSGGRAGELFF.

The CDR3 DNA reads TGTGCCAGCAGTGGACTAGCGGGGGGGTTGGGCATCGGGGAGCTGTTTTTT. Translated: CASSGLAGGLGIGELFF. The rearrangement links TRBV27 to TRBJ2-2; 15 bases are shared with TRBD2. V gave up 5 bases and J gave up 7 bases; unmatched junction bases: 8. The CDR3 runs 17 residues. CDR1 and CDR2 from the germline V gene are MNHEY and SMNVEV (reference sequence).

For this clone: A junction boundary mismatches the germline segment, possibly from a read error. V and J are TRBV19 and TRBJ1-1, with D hard to call. Germline V lookup: CDR1 LNHDA, CDR2 SQIVND (reference sequence). This CDR3 has 12 residues. CDR3 sequence: CASGIRNTEAFF. The DNA of the CDR3 is TGTGCCAGTGGTATACGGAACACTGAAGCTTTCTTT.

The chain employs TRBV9 and TRBJ2-7; tentative D call: TRBD1 (6 bases). CDR3 length: 14 residues. CDR1 SGDLS and CDR2 YYNGEE come from the germline V gene. Between the trimmed V and J ends, which lost 4 bases and 1 base, there was a span of 12 bases. The CDR3 reads CASSPSTGSYEQYF. The CDR3 DNA sequence: TGTGCCAGCAGCCCCTCGACAGGTTCCTACGAGCAGTACTTC.

The chain uses TRBV5-4 and TRBJ2-2, with TRBD1 matching over 9 bases. V trimming: 2 bases; J trimming: 6 bases; junction bases outside the gene matches: 5. This CDR3 spans 15 amino acids. Germline CDR1 is SGHNT and CDR2 is YYREEE (reference sequence). CDR3 region: CASSLQGARAGELFF. In nucleotides, the CDR3 is TGTGCCAGCAGCTTACAGGGGGCGCGGGCCGGGGAGCTGTTTTTT.

This rearrangement joins TRBV5-6 to TRBJ1-1; D is unresolved. Trimming removed 4 bases from V and 4 bases from J, with 11 bases in between. The CDR3 runs 13 residues. Germline CDR1 is SGHDT and CDR2 is YYEEEE. The DNA of the CDR3 is TGTGCCAGCAGCCCCCATCTACGCACTGAAGCTTTCTTT. Translated: CASSPHLRTEAFF.

J is TRBJ1-1 and V is TRBV5-4; 9 bases match TRBD1. Trimming took 4 bases from V and 9 from J; bases not matched to a gene: 4. The CDR3 totals 12 residues. CDR1 is SGHNT, CDR2 YYREEE, per germline (reference sequence). CDR3: CASSLGTGKAFF. CDR3 sequence (DNA): TGTGCCAGCAGCCTTGGGACAGGGAAAGCTTTCTTT.

The chain joins TRBV10-3 to TRBJ2-1, with 7 positions matching TRBD2. Per germline, CDR1 ENHRY and CDR2 SYGVKD. The CDR3 runs 16 residues. The trim removed 5 bases at V and 2 bases at J, leaving 9 bases unmatched. CDR3 nucleotides: TGTGCCATCAGTCCTGGCGGGGGAGGGACCTACAATGAGCAGTTCTTC. Its translation: CAISPGGGGTYNEQFF.

J is TRBJ2-3 and V is TRBV11-2; D unclear. The CDR3 extends over 12 amino acids. Germline CDR1 reads SGHAT; CDR2 reads FQNNGV. Trimming stripped 5 bases from V and 6 bases from J, with 9 bases between. CDR3 residues: CASSPARDTQYF. The DNA for the CDR3 is TGTGCCAGCAGCCCCGCGAGGGATACGCAGTATTTT. Variable domain in full (rest from reference TRBV11-2 and TRBJ2-3): EAGVAQSPRYKIIEKRQSVAFWCNPISGHATLYWYQQILGQGPKLLIQFQNNGVVDDSQLPKDRFSAERLKGVDSTLKIQPAKLEDSAVYLCASSPARDTQYFGPGTRLTVL.

This clone was counted once. The chain joins TRBV6-6 to TRBJ1-6; no clear D. Germline V CDR1 and CDR2: MNHNY, SVGAGI (reference sequence). Trimming pared 6 bases from V and 8 bases from J, leaving 17 bases between. The CDR3 totals 15 residues. In DNA, the CDR3 is TGTGCCAGCAGGGCCCCTAGCTCTCGGGATTCACCCCTCCACTTT. Translation gives CASRAPSSRDSPLHF.

The CDR3: CASGDSYTDTQYF. CDR3 bases: TGTGCCAGTGGGGACAGTTACACAGATACGCAGTATTTT. The chain joins TRBV19 to TRBJ2-3; TRBD1 matches at 7 bases. With 8 bases clipped from V and 2 bases from J, the junction kept 4 bases outside the gene matches. Germline V gene sequence: CDR1 LNHDA, CDR2 SQIVND (reference sequence). The CDR3 has 13 residues.

This chain connects TRBV7-2 to TRBJ1-4; 7 nucleotides agree with TRBD1. The CDR3 is 13 residues long. V trimming: 7 bases; J trimming: 8 bases; junction bases outside the gene matches: 7. The germline gives CDR1 SGHTA, CDR2 FQGNSA. The CDR3 spells CASKRGTAEKLFF. The CDR3 region has the DNA TGTGCCAGCAAGAGGGGGACAGCAGAAAAACTGTTTTTT.